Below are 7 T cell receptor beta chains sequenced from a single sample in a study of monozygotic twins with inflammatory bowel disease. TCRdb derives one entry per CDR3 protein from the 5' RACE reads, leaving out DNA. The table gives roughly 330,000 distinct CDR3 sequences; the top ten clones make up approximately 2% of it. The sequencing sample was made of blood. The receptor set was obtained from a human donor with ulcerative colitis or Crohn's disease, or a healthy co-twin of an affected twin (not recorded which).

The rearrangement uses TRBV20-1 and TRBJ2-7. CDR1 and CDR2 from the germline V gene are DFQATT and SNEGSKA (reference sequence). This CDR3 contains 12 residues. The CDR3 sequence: CSAKDRSYEQYF.

CDR3 in amino acids: CASSLLRTSGRGSYNEQFF. The V call is TRBV5-6, the J call TRBJ2-1; TCRdb's assignment of TRBD2 cannot be checked, as there is no DNA. The CDR3 covers 19 residues. CDR1 SGHDT and CDR2 YYEEEE come from the germline V gene.

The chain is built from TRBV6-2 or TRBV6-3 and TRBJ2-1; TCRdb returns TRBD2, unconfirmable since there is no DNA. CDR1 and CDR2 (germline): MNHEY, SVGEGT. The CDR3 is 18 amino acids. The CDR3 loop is CASSYTLPGTRPGNEQFF.

CDR3 in amino acids: CSAPPGTGSPDTQYF. The rearrangement uses TRBV20-1 and TRBJ2-3; TCRdb picks TRBD2, but there is no DNA to check that call. This CDR3 comprises 15 residues. CDR1 and CDR2 from the germline V gene are DFQATT and SNEGSKA (reference sequence).

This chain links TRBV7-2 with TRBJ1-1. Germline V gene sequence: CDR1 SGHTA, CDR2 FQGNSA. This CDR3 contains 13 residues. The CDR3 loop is CASTLTRNTEAFF.

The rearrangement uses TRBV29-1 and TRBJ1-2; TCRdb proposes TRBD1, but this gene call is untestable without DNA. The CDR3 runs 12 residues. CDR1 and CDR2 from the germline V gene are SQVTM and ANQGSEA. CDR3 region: CSGGGALYGYTF.

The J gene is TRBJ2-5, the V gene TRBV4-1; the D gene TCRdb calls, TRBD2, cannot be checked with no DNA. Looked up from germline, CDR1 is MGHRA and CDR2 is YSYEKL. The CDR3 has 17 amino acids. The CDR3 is CASSQRWAGGSLETQYF.